Listed below are T cell receptor beta chains from one sample, sequenced in a study of long-term antiretroviral therapy in people with HIV. Using immunoSEQ multiplex PCR, the repertoire was profiled, and TCRdb retains in-frame clones only, with some absent. This sample has around 23,000 clones, with approximately 80% found just once. Sequenced here: unsorted PBMCs, sampled 0.5 years before starting antiretroviral therapy. The receptors here all came from a middle-aged man with HIV. Both conserved end residues are part of each CDR3. A D gene is named only where the DNA matches it firmly. Some rows have no size entry. The others give once, few or many, or a class for an expanded clone.

v_gene	j_gene	abundance	d_gene	CDR3nt	CDR3aa
TRBV10-3	TRBJ2-3	NA	NA	TGTGCCGCGGGTATAACCCCAGATACGCAGTATTTT	CAAGITPDTQYF
TRBV5-1	TRBJ2-7	NA	NA	TGCGCCAGCAGACCGGGACTCCTAGACGAGCAGTACTTC	CASRPGLLDEQYF
TRBV28	TRBJ2-7	NA	NA	TGTGCCAGCAGTTTACCCCGCAGCTCCTACGAGCAGTACTTC	CASSLPRSSYEQYF
TRBV6-1	TRBJ1-6	few	NA	TGTGCCAGCAGTCGACAGGCGCAGGATTCCTCACCCCTCCACTTT	CASSRQAQDSSPLHF
TRBV27	TRBJ2-7	once	TRBD1	TGTGCCAGCAGTTTGCGCCCCTCCGTGACAGGGGTTTACGAGCAGTACTTC	CASSLRPSVTGVYEQYF
TRBV29-1	TRBJ2-2	NA	NA	TGCAGCGTTGAAGTAGGGGGATTAACCGGGGAGCTGTTTTTT	CSVEVGGLTGELFF
TRBV9	TRBJ1-5	NA	NA	TGTGCCAGCAGCGTAGAAGGGTTGGCCGGAGTGCCCCAGCATTTT	CASSVEGLAGVPQHF
TRBV6-5	TRBJ1-1	hyperexpanded	TRBD1	TGTGCCAGCAATAAACAGGGGAGCACTGAAGCTTTCTTT	CASNKQGSTEAFF
TRBV7-9	TRBJ2-7	once	NA	TGTGCCAGCAGCTTAACGTCCGGCGGGCCATCCTACGAGCAGTACTTC	CASSLTSGGPSYEQYF
TRBV7-9	TRBJ1-4	NA	TRBD1	TGTGCCAGCAGCCCCAGGACAGGGACAGATGAAAAACTGTTTTTT	CASSPRTGTDEKLFF
TRBV19	TRBJ2-7	once	NA	TGTGCCAGTAGTATGGGGCATTACTACGAGCAGTACTTC	CASSMGHYYEQYF
TRBV7-9	TRBJ2-5	NA	TRBD2	TGTGCCAGCAGCTTCAGCGGGGGGTTCCAAGAGACCCAGTACTTC	CASSFSGGFQETQYF
TRBV7-9	TRBJ2-3	NA	NA	TGTGCCAGCAGCTTAGTAGTCGGAGGTTTAATCCAGTATTTT	CASSLVVGGLIQYF
TRBV11-1	TRBJ1-1	NA	NA	TGTGCCAGCAGCTCCGGGGGTCGAGGCACTGAAGCTTTCTTT	CASSSGGRGTEAFF
TRBV5-6	TRBJ1-1	NA	TRBD1	TGTGCCAGCAGCCCAACAGGGGACTCCGAAGCTTTCTTT	CASSPTGDSEAFF
TRBV7-2	TRBJ2-3	NA	NA	TGTGCCAGCAGCCCGTACACAGATACGCAGTATTTT	CASSPYTDTQYF
TRBV9	TRBJ1-6	NA	NA	TGTGCCAGCAGCGCTGGAGTTTTTCCACCCCTCCACTTT	CASSAGVFPPLHF
TRBV27	TRBJ1-2	NA	NA	TGTGCCAGCAGGGGATCTATTTGGGGGCACTATGGCTACACCTTC	CASRGSIWGHYGYTF
TRBV11-2	TRBJ2-2	NA	NA	TGTGCCAGCAGCTTAGTTCTACTTCCCTCGGACACCGGGGAGCTGTTTTTT	CASSLVLLPSDTGELFF
TRBV5-5	TRBJ1-1	NA	NA	TGTGCCAGCAGCTTGGCCGGGGTGGACACTGAAGCTTTCTTT	CASSLAGVDTEAFF
TRBV7-2	TRBJ1-2	NA	NA	TGTGCCAGCAGCTCTTCACGGACTTCTAACTATGGCTACACCTTC	CASSSSRTSNYGYTF
TRBV25-1	TRBJ1-3	NA	NA	TGTGCCAGCAGTCCGTCCTTCTCTGGAAACACCATATATTTT	CASSPSFSGNTIYF
TRBV9	TRBJ2-1	NA	NA	TGTGCCAGCAGCCAAAGGGGCCTCGAGCAGTTCTTC	CASSQRGLEQFF
TRBV19	TRBJ1-5	NA	NA	TGTGCCAGTAGTAAAAGGGACGGATTAAATCAGCCCCAGCATTTT	CASSKRDGLNQPQHF
TRBV23-1	TRBJ1-2	NA	TRBD1	TGCGCCAGCAGTCAACTACAGGGGAGGGATGGCTACACCTTC	CASSQLQGRDGYTF
TRBV18	TRBJ2-7	NA	NA	TGTGCCAGCTCACCACAGGGGTGGACGGGCGAGCAGTACTTC	CASSPQGWTGEQYF
TRBV11-2	TRBJ1-1	NA	NA	TGTGCCAGCAGCTTTGCAGGGGAGGCTGAAGCTTTCTTT	CASSFAGEAEAFF
TRBV10-3	TRBJ2-6	few	NA	TGTGCCATCAGTGAGTCCGGGGGTGGTGGGGCCAACGTCCTGACTTTC	CAISESGGGGANVLTF